These 5 T cell receptor beta chains came from one sample sequenced in a study of identical twins. Each CDR3 protein is one row after TCRdb ran MiXCR on the 5' RACE reads. The sample records 650,000 to 750,000 distinct CDR3 sequences, approximately 22% being singletons. The sample was also reused in another study, on T cells expressing NK-cell markers.

Sample: PBMCs. All receptors come from a woman younger than 35 in good health.

This clonotype was found many times. The J gene is TRBJ1-1, the V gene TRBV7-9, with TRBD1 as a possible D gene (5 bases). V was shortened by 7 bases and J by 6 bases, with 15 bases between the two germline ends. The CDR3 consists of 13 residues. Per the germline V gene, CDR1 is SEHNR and CDR2 is FQNEAQ (reference sequence). The CDR3 reads CASILGGGAEAFF. The CDR3 bases are TGTGCCAGCATCTTGGGGGGAGGGGCTGAAGCTTTCTTT.

This clonotype has a handful of counts. This chain links TRBV12-3 or TRBV12-4 with TRBJ1-2; D remains ambiguous. This CDR3 has 12 residues. V lost 10 bases to trimming and J lost 4 bases, with 13 bases between them. The CDR3 nucleotides are TGTGCCACCCTGCGCAGTTCCTATGGCTACACCTTC. It specifies CATLRSSYGYTF.

The chain is built from TRBV24-1 and TRBJ2-3; D is possibly TRBD1 or TRBD2 (5 bases each). CDR3 length: 16 residues. V was pared by 3 bases and J by 6 bases, with 18 bases between. Per the germline V gene, CDR1 is KGHDR and CDR2 is SFDVKD. The CDR3 here is CATSDGGPPSRDTQYF. CDR3 nucleotide sequence: TGTGCCACCAGTGATGGGGGACCTCCTTCGAGGGATACGCAGTATTTT.

This clonotype turned up a few times. The V call is TRBV29-1, the J call TRBJ1-2, with 10 bases lining up with TRBD1. Germline V gene data show CDR1 as SQVTM and CDR2 as ANQGSEA. Trimming removed 4 bases from V and 3 bases from J; junction bases left unmatched: 8. The CDR3 runs to 15 residues. In DNA form, the CDR3 reads TGCAGCGTTGGTAGGGGACAGGGGTCTTACTATGGCTACACCTTC. Amino acids: CSVGRGQGSYYGYTF.

V usage is TRBV27 and J usage is TRBJ2-7; 8 nucleotides match TRBD2. Germline CDR1 MNHEY, CDR2 SMNVEV (reference sequence). The CDR3 contains 16 residues. The J segment lost 2 bases and the V segment lost 6 bases, leaving 12 bases of the junction unmatched. The CDR3 nucleotides read TGTGCCAGCAGCCCGATCGGGGGGGGACAAACCTACGAGCAGTACTTC. Translated, it gives CASSPIGGGQTYEQYF.